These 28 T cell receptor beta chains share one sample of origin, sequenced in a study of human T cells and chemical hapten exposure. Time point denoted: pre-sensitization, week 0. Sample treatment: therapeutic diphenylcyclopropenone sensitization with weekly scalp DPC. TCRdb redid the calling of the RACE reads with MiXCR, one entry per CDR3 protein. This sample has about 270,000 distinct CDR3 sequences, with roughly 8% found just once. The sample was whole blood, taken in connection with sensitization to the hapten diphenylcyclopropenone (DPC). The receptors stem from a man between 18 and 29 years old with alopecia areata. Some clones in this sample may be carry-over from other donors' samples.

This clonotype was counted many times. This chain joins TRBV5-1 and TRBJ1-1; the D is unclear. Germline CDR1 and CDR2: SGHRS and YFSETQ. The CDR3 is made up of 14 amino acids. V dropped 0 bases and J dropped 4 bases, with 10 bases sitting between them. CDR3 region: CASSLDLLATEAFF. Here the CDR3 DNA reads TGCGCCAGCAGCTTGGATCTACTAGCCACTGAAGCTTTCTTT.

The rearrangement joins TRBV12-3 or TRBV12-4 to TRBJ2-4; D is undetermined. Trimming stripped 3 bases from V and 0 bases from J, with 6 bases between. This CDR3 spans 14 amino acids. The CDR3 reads CASSLHLAKNIQYF. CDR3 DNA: TGTGCCAGCAGTTTGCACCTAGCCAAAAACATTCAGTACTTC.

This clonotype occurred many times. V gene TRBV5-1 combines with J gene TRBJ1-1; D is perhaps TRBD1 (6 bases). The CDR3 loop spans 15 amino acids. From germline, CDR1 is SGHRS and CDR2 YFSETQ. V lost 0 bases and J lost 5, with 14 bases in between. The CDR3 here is CASSLEGRGSTEAFF. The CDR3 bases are TGCGCCAGCAGCTTGGAGGGCAGGGGAAGTACTGAAGCTTTCTTT.

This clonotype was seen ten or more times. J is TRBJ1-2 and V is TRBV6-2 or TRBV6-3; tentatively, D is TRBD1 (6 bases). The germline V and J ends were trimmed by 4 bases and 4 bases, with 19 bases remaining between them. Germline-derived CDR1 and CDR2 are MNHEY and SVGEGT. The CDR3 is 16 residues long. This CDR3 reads CASSSLLQGSVYGYTF. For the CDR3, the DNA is TGTGCCAGCAGTTCGCTTCTACAGGGTTCGGTCTATGGCTACACCTTC.

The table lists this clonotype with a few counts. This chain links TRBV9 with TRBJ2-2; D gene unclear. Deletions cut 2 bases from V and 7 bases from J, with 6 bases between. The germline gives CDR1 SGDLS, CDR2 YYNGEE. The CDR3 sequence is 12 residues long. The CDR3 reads CASSVGNGELFF. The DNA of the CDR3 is TGTGCCAGCAGCGTTGGGAACGGGGAGCTGTTTTTT.

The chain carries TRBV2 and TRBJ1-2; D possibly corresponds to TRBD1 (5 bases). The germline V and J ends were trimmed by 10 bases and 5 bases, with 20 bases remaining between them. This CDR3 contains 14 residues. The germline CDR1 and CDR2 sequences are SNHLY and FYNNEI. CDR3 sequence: CAKTPKADSYGYTF. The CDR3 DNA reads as TGTGCCAAGACTCCGAAAGCAGACAGTTATGGCTACACCTTC.

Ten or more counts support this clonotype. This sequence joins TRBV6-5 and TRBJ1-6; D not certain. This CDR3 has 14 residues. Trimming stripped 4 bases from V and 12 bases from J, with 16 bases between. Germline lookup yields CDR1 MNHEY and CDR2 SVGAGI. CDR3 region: CASSLSGGKEPLHF. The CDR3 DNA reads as TGTGCCAGCAGTTTATCAGGCGGAAAGGAACCCCTCCACTTT.

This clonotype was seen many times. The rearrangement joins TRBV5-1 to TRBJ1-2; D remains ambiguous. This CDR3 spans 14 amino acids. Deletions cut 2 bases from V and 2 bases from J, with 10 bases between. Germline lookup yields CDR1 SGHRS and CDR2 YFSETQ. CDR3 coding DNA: TGCGCCAGCAGCTTCCGGGGTCCGAACTATGGCTACACCTTC. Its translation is CASSFRGPNYGYTF.

The CDR3 DNA is TGTGCCAGCAGTTACGTAGCAGGGGGCAATCAGCCCCAGCATTTT. This codes for CASSYVAGGNQPQHF. The chain uses TRBV6-2 or TRBV6-3 and TRBJ1-5; the D gene is possibly TRBD1 (6 bases). V was pared by 2 bases and J by 2 bases, with 10 bases between. The CDR3 covers 15 residues. The germline V gene encodes CDR1 MNHEY and CDR2 SVGEGT.

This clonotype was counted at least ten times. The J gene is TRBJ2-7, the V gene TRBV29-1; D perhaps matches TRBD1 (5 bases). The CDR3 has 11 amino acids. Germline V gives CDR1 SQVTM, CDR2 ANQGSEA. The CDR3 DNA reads TGCATCGGTCGCCAGGGATTCGAGCAGTACGTC. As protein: CIGRQGFEQYV.

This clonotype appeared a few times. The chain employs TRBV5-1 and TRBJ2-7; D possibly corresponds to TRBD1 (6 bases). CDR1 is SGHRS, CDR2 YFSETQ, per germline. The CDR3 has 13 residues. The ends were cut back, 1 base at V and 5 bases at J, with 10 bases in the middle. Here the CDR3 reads CASSLYRVHEQYF. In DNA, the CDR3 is TGCGCCAGCAGCTTGTACAGGGTCCACGAGCAGTACTTC.

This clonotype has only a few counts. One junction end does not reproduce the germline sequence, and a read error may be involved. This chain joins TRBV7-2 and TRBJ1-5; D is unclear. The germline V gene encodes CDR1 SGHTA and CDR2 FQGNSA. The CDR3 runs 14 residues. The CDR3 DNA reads TGTGCCAGCAGGTTAGGGTATAGCAATCAGCCCCAGCATTTT. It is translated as CASRLGYSNQPQHF.

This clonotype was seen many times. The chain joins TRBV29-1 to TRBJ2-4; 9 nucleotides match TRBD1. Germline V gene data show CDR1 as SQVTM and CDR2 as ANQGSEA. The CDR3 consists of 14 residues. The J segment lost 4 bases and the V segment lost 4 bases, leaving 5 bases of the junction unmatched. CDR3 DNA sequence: TGCAGCGTTGTGGACAGGGGTTCTAAAAACATTCAGTACTTC. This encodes CSVVDRGSKNIQYF.

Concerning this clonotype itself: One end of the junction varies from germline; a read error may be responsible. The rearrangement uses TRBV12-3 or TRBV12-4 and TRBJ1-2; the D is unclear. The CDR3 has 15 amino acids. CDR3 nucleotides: TGTGACAGCAGACCCCGGGAGAAGGTGCCTTCGGGCTACACCTTC. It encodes CDSRPREKVPSGYTF.

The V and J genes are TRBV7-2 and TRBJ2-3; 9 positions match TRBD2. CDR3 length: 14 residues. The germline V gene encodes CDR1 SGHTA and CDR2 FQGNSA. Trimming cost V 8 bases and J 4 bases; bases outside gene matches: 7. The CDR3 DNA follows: TGTGCCAGCTCCCGCGGGGGGGCCGCAGATACGCAGTATTTT. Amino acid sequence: CASSRGGAADTQYF.

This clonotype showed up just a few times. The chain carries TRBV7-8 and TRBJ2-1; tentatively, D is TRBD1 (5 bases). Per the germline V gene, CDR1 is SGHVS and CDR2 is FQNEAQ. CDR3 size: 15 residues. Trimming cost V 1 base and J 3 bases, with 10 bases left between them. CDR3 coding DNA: TGTGCCAGCAGCTTAGGGGCAGGGAACTACAATGAGCAGTTCTTC. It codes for CASSLGAGNYNEQFF.

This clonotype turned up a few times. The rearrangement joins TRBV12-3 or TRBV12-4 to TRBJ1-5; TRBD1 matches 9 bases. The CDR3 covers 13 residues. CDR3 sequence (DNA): TGTGCAACCGGGACAGGGAAGATTCAGCCCCAGCATTTT. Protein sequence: CATGTGKIQPQHF.

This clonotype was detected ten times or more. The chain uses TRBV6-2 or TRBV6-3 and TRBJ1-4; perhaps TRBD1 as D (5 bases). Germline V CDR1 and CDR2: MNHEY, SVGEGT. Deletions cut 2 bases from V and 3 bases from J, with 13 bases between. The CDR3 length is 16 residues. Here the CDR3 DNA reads TGTGCCAGCAGTTACACCCGCCGGGACCCTAATGAAAAACTGTTTTTT. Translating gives CASSYTRRDPNEKLFF.

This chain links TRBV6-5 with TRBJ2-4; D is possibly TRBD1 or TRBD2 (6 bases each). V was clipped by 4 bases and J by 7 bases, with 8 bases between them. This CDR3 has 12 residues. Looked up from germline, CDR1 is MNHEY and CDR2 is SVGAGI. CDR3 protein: CASSSGANIQYF. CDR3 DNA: TGTGCCAGCAGTTCGGGGGCTAACATTCAGTACTTC.

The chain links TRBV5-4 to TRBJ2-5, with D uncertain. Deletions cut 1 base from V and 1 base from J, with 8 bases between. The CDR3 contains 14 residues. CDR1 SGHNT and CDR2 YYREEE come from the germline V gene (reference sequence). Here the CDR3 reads CASSLKWGQETQYF. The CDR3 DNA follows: TGTGCCAGCAGCTTGAAATGGGGCCAAGAGACCCAGTACTTC.

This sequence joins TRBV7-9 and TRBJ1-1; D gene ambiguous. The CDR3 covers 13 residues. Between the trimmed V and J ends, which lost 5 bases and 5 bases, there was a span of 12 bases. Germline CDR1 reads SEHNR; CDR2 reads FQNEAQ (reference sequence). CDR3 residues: CASSLQRDTEAFF. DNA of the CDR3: TGTGCCAGCAGCCTTCAAAGGGATACTGAAGCTTTCTTT.

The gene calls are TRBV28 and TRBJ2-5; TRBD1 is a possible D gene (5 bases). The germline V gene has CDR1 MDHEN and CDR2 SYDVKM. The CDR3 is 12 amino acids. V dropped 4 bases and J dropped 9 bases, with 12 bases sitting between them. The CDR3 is CASSSPGFSQYF. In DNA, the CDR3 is TGTGCCAGCAGTTCCCCAGGGTTTTCCCAGTACTTC. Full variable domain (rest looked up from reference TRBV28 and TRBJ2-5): DVKVTQSSRYLVKRTGEKVFLECVQDMDHENMFWYRQDPGLGLRLIYFSYDVKMKEKGDIPEGYSVSREKKERFSLILESASTNQTSMYLCASSSPGFSQYFGPGTRLLVL.

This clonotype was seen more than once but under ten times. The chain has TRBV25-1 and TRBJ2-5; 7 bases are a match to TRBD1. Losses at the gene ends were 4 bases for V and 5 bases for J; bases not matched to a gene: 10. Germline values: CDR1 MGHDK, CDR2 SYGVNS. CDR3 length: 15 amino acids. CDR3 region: CASSGLTGREETQYF. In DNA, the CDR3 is TGTGCCAGCAGTGGGCTGACAGGGCGTGAGGAGACCCAGTACTTC.

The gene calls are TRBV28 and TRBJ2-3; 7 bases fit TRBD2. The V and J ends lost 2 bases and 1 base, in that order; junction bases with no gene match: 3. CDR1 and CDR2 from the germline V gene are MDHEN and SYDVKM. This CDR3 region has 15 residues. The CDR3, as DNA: TGTGCCAGCAGTTTACCTCTAGCGGGCACAGATACGCAGTATTTT. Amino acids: CASSLPLAGTDTQYF.

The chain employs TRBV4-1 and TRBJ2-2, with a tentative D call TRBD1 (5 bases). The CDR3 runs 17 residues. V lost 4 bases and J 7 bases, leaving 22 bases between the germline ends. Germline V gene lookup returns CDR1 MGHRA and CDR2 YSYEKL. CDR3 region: CASSPQSQAGRSGELFF. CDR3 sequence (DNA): TGCGCCAGCAGCCCCCAGTCCCAGGCAGGGCGGAGCGGGGAGCTGTTTTTT.

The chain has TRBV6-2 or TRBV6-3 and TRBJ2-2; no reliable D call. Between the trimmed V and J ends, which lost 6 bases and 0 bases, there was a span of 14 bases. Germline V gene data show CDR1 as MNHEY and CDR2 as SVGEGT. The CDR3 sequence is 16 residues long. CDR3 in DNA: TGTGCCAGCAGCCGACTCTCGGCCACGAACACCGGGGAGCTGTTTTTT. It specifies CASSRLSATNTGELFF.

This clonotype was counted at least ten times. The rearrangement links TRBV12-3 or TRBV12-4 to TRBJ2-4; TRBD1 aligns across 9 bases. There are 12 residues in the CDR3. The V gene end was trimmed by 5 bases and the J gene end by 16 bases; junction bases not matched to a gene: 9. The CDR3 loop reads CASSAWDRAVYF. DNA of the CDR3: TGTGCCAGCAGTGCATGGGACAGGGCCGTTTACTTC.

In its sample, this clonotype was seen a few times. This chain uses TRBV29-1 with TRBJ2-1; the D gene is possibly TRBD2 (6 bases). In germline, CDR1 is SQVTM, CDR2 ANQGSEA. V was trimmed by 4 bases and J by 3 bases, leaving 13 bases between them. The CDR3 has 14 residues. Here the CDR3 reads CSVVSGGYYNEQFF. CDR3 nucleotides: TGCAGCGTTGTTTCCGGGGGATACTACAATGAGCAGTTCTTC.